The 24 T cell receptor beta chains presented below share a single source sample, sequenced in a study of early T cells in non-severe SARS-CoV-2 infection. Each CDR3 protein is one row after TCRdb ran MiXCR on the 5' RACE reads. The sample holds approximately 52,000 distinct CDR3 sequences, around 8% seen once. Sequencing was done on a sample of whole blood. The receptors here all came from an adult who was a healthcare worker with PCR-confirmed SARS-CoV-2 infection or an uninfected control (not recorded which).

The gene calls are TRBV4-1 and TRBJ2-3; TRBD2 is a possible D gene (7 bases). Looked up from germline, CDR1 is MGHRA and CDR2 is YSYEKL. Trimming pared 4 bases from V and 1 base from J, leaving 15 bases between. The CDR3 covers 16 residues. CDR3 residues: CASSPEGGGGTDTQYF. The CDR3 DNA reads TGCGCCAGCAGCCCGGAAGGCGGGGGCGGCACAGATACGCAGTATTTT.

This clonotype was found many times. The chain is built from TRBV12-3 or TRBV12-4 and TRBJ1-5, with D possibly matching TRBD1 (5 bases). This CDR3 has 14 amino acids. Trimming took off 0 bases at V and 2 bases at J, with 5 bases between the two ends. The CDR3 reads CASSLAGGNQPQHF. The CDR3 DNA is TGTGCCAGCAGTTTAGCAGGGGGCAATCAGCCCCAGCATTTT.

This clonotype was seen repeatedly, ten times or more. V usage is TRBV10-3 and J usage is TRBJ1-2; 8 bases are shared with TRBD1. The V gene end was trimmed by 0 bases and the J gene end by 0 bases; junction bases not matched to a gene: 12. The CDR3 sequence is 19 residues long. The germline V gene encodes CDR1 ENHRY and CDR2 SYGVKD. The CDR3: CAISESLVAGGTTNYGYTF. CDR3 coding DNA: TGTGCCATCAGTGAGTCTTTGGTGGCAGGGGGCACCACTAACTATGGCTACACCTTC.

This clonotype was recorded many times. The rearrangement joins TRBV20-1 to TRBJ2-1, with D possibly being TRBD1 (7 bases). V was shortened by 3 bases and J by 9 bases, with 15 bases between the two germline ends. Germline CDR1 is DFQATT and CDR2 is SNEGSKA (reference sequence). The CDR3 length is 13 residues. CDR3 nucleotides: TGCAGTGCTAGCCGAGTCCAGGGGGGTGAGCAGTTCTTC. Its translation is CSASRVQGGEQFF.

This clonotype turned up a few times. The J gene is TRBJ1-1, the V gene TRBV20-1; no clear D. Germline V gene sequence: CDR1 DFQATT, CDR2 SNEGSKA (reference sequence). The CDR3 covers 12 residues. V shed 6 bases and J shed 7 bases, with 15 bases lying between them. The DNA for the CDR3 is TGCAGTGCCGTAGCCACAACGGTTGAAGCTTTCTTT. Amino acid sequence: CSAVATTVEAFF.

In its sample, this clonotype was seen many times. The V and J genes are TRBV24-1 and TRBJ1-2; D gene unclear. Trimming took off 6 bases at V and 4 bases at J, with 11 bases between the two ends. The germline CDR1 and CDR2 sequences are KGHDR and SFDVKD. This CDR3 is built from 13 residues. The CDR3 loop reads CATSKGLVYGYTF. The CDR3 nucleotides are TGTGCCACCAGTAAGGGTCTGGTCTATGGCTACACCTTC.

The CDR3 loop reads CASKTGGTDTQYF. Written as DNA, the CDR3 is TGTGCCAGTAAGACGGGGGGCACAGATACGCAGTATTTT. The V call is TRBV19, the J call TRBJ2-3, with D possibly TRBD2 on 6 matching bases. V gave up 7 bases and J gave up 1 base, with 9 bases separating them. The CDR3 loop spans 13 amino acids. The germline gives CDR1 LNHDA, CDR2 SQIVND (reference sequence).

This clonotype occurred many times. The chain employs TRBV2 and TRBJ1-1; tentatively, D is TRBD1 (6 bases). Germline loops: CDR1 SNHLY, CDR2 FYNNEI. This CDR3 comprises 13 residues. V shed 4 bases and J shed 1 base, with 7 bases lying between them. The chain's CDR3 is CASSAGANTEAFF. Here the CDR3 DNA reads TGTGCCAGCAGTGCAGGGGCGAACACTGAAGCTTTCTTT.

The chain joins TRBV20-1 to TRBJ2-3; tentatively, D is TRBD2 (6 bases). The germline gives CDR1 DFQATT, CDR2 SNEGSKA (reference sequence). The CDR3 is 14 amino acids. The V gene lost 6 bases and the J gene lost 4 bases, with 17 bases spanning the gap. The CDR3 loop is CSAWPLWGADTQYF. CDR3 nucleotide sequence: TGCAGTGCCTGGCCCCTTTGGGGGGCAGATACGCAGTATTTT.

This chain joins TRBV4-1 and TRBJ2-1; 12 positions match TRBD2. Germline V lookup: CDR1 MGHRA, CDR2 YSYEKL. This CDR3 has 15 residues. V lost 5 bases, J lost 5 bases, and 4 bases stayed unmatched. CDR3 region: CASSLTSGGHNEQFF. CDR3 nucleotide sequence: TGCGCCAGCAGCTTGACTAGCGGGGGCCACAATGAGCAGTTCTTC.

The chain uses TRBV13 and TRBJ1-3; D not certain. Trimming removed 2 bases at V and 2 bases at J, with 10 bases between. The CDR3 length is 15 residues. Germline-derived CDR1 and CDR2 are PRHDT and FYEKMQ (reference sequence). CDR3 coding DNA: TGTGCCAGCAGCTTACTCCAGGACGCTGGAAACACCATATATTTT. This translates into CASSLLQDAGNTIYF.

The chain couples TRBV6-2 or TRBV6-3 to TRBJ2-1, with a tentative D call TRBD2 (6 bases). The CDR3 has 13 residues. Germline V lookup: CDR1 MNHEY, CDR2 SVGEGT. V shed 7 bases and J shed 4 bases, with 11 bases lying between them. The DNA for the CDR3 is TGTGCCAGCAACGGCGGGGCATACAATGAGCAGTTCTTC. The encoded protein is CASNGGAYNEQFF.

A few counts support this clonotype. A read error may produce the germline difference seen at one junction end. The CDR3 region has the DNA TGTGCCAGCAGCATAGCGGGAGCCCTTAGCTCCTACGAGCAGTACTTC. Translation gives CASSIAGALSSYEQYF. The chain is built from TRBV7-2 and TRBJ2-7; 9 positions agree with TRBD2. This CDR3 is 16 amino acids long. Germline lookup yields CDR1 SGHTA and CDR2 FQGNSA. Together with reference TRBV7-2 and TRBJ2-7, the CDR3 gives the full variable domain: GAGVSQSPSNKVTEKGKDVELRCDPISGHTALYWYRQSLGQGLEFLIYFQGNSAPDKSGLPSDRFSAERTGGSVSTLTIQRTQQEDSAVYLCASSIAGALSSYEQYFGPGTRLTVT.

This clonotype was counted between two and nine times. The gene calls are TRBV6-6 and TRBJ2-3; TRBD2 matches at 8 bases. Germline values: CDR1 MNHNY, CDR2 SVGAGI (reference sequence). Germline trimming cut 6 bases from V and 4 bases from J; bases unmatched to any gene: 12. The CDR3 runs 16 residues. The CDR3 sequence: CASRLRSGSGADTQYF. CDR3 nucleotide sequence: TGTGCCAGCAGGTTACGGAGCGGGAGTGGAGCAGATACGCAGTATTTT.

This clonotype appeared a few times. The chain is built from TRBV7-2 and TRBJ1-2; unclear D gene. CDR1 and CDR2 (germline): SGHTA, FQGNSA. V was shortened by 5 bases and J by 5 bases, with 15 bases between the two germline ends. The CDR3 spans 14 residues. The CDR3 sequence is CASSQDGVPYGYTF. In DNA form, the CDR3 reads TGTGCCAGCAGCCAAGATGGGGTCCCGTATGGCTACACCTTC.

This clonotype was recorded a few times. The chain employs TRBV6-5 and TRBJ2-7; 9 bases align to TRBD1. Germline V CDR1 and CDR2: MNHEY, SVGAGI. Germline trimming cut 4 bases from V and 5 bases from J; bases unmatched to any gene: 6. The CDR3 runs 14 residues. The CDR3 here is CASSSWDRAHEQYF. CDR3 coding DNA: TGTGCCAGCAGTTCGTGGGACAGGGCCCACGAGCAGTACTTC.

The sample holds many counts of this clonotype. The rearrangement uses TRBV20-1 and TRBJ2-3; possible D gene TRBD2, 6 bases. There are 12 residues in the CDR3. Trimming stripped 1 base from V and 11 bases from J, with 13 bases between. Germline lookup yields CDR1 DFQATT and CDR2 SNEGSKA (reference sequence). CDR3 in DNA: TGCAGTGCTAGAGCCGCGGGGAACCGGCAGTATTTT. It is translated as CSARAAGNRQYF.

This clonotype was detected ten times or more. The chain joins TRBV25-1 to TRBJ2-3, with 11 bases lining up with TRBD2. Germline V CDR1 and CDR2: MGHDK, SYGVNS. This CDR3 has 18 residues. V trimming: 3 bases; J trimming: 2 bases; junction bases outside the gene matches: 10. The CDR3: CASSDLLAGEVNTDTQYF. The CDR3 nucleotides read TGTGCCAGCAGTGATTTACTAGCGGGAGAGGTTAACACAGATACGCAGTATTTT.

This clonotype was recorded at least ten times. The genes are TRBV7-2 and TRBJ1-5, with D possibly matching TRBD1 (6 bases). The CDR3 is 15 residues long. CDR1 is SGHTA, CDR2 FQGNSA, per germline. The germline V and J ends were trimmed by 5 bases and 1 base, with 12 bases remaining between them. The CDR3 is CASSTWGQSNQPQHF. CDR3 in DNA: TGTGCCAGCAGCACCTGGGGACAAAGCAATCAGCCCCAGCATTTT. Full variable domain (remainder filled in from reference TRBV7-2 and TRBJ1-5): GAGVSQSPSNKVTEKGKDVELRCDPISGHTALYWYRQSLGQGLEFLIYFQGNSAPDKSGLPSDRFSAERTGGSVSTLTIQRTQQEDSAVYLCASSTWGQSNQPQHFGDGTRLSIL.

This chain uses TRBV29-1 with TRBJ1-5; possible D gene TRBD1, 5 bases. This CDR3 spans 13 amino acids. Deletions cut 5 bases from V and 4 bases from J, with 12 bases between. Germline assignment: CDR1 SQVTM and CDR2 ANQGSEA. The CDR3 here is CSVREQANQPQHF. The DNA for the CDR3 is TGCAGCGTTCGAGAACAGGCGAATCAGCCCCAGCATTTT.

This clonotype came up a few times. This sequence joins TRBV15 and TRBJ2-5, with D perhaps TRBD1 or TRBD2 (6 bases each). The V gene lost 0 bases and the J gene lost 10 bases, with 18 bases spanning the gap. The germline CDR1 and CDR2 sequences are LNHNV and YYDKDF (reference sequence). The CDR3 has 15 amino acids. This CDR3 reads CATSRDSGGRRHQYF. The DNA of the CDR3 is TGTGCCACCAGCAGAGATTCTGGGGGGCGTCGACACCAGTACTTC.

This clonotype was seen repeatedly, ten times or more. V usage is TRBV7-2 and J usage is TRBJ2-2, with a tentative D call TRBD2 (5 bases). Germline CDR1 SGHTA, CDR2 FQGNSA. The V gene lost 2 bases and the J gene lost 1 base, with 8 bases spanning the gap. This CDR3 contains 15 residues. In nucleotides, the CDR3 is TGTGCCAGCAGCTTAACTAGTTTGAACACCGGGGAGCTGTTTTTT. Translation: CASSLTSLNTGELFF. Supplemented by reference TRBV7-2 and TRBJ2-2, the full variable domain reads GAGVSQSPSNKVTEKGKDVELRCDPISGHTALYWYRQSLGQGLEFLIYFQGNSAPDKSGLPSDRFSAERTGGSVSTLTIQRTQQEDSAVYLCASSLTSLNTGELFFGEGSRLTVL.

At least ten counts were recorded for this clonotype. The CDR3, as DNA: TGTGCCAGCAGCGTCGCTGGCAGAGATACGCAGTATTTT. Translation: CASSVAGRDTQYF. The V call is TRBV6-4, the J call TRBJ2-3; D gene uncertain. V was cut by 6 bases and J by 5 bases, with 12 bases left in between. There are 13 residues in the CDR3. Germline lookup yields CDR1 MRHNA and CDR2 SNTAGT.

This clonotype was seen repeatedly, ten times or more. This chain uses TRBV7-2 with TRBJ2-1, with no clear D. V gave up 5 bases and J gave up 2 bases, with 7 bases separating them. The CDR3 has 13 residues. Germline lookup yields CDR1 SGHTA and CDR2 FQGNSA. This CDR3 reads CASSTGTYNEQFF. In DNA form, the CDR3 reads TGTGCCAGCAGCACTGGGACCTACAATGAGCAGTTCTTC.